This T cell receptor (beta chain) was captured by sequencing in a study of cytomegalovirus exposure and HLA in healthy donors. Germline assignment: CDR1 GTSNPN and CDR2 SVGIG (reference sequence). V trimming: 3 bases; J trimming: 4 bases; junction bases outside the gene matches: 11. The CDR3 length is 16 residues. This clone was recorded only once. PCR involved 60 Vbeta and 13 Jbeta primers. Some clones are missing from TCRdb's copy, which holds only in-frame ones; the method was immunoSEQ multiplex PCR. The sample has under 150,000 clones; roughly four fifths are singletons. This sequence was found in a male donor in good health and CMV-seropositive. Material: PBMCs. This chain links TRBV30 with TRBJ2-2; TRBD2 matches 7 bases. The CDR3 region is CAWSIRAGVSTGELFF. The DNA of the CDR3 is TGTGCCTGGAGCATTCGTGCGGGAGTCAGCACCGGGGAGCTGTTTTTT.